The entry below describes one T cell receptor (beta chain). CDR1 SNHLY and CDR2 FYNNEI come from the germline V gene. Germline trimming cut 5 bases from V and 0 bases from J; bases unmatched to any gene: 0. The CDR3 has 15 residues. The data are from a study of blood T cell repertoires in COVID-19. Study in general: COVID-19 samples collected from the United States, Italy and Spain covered acute and convalescent phases. PBMCs, B-cell-depleted T cells, or T cells provided the cDNA or gDNA that made up the material.

Per the authors' pipeline: Quantification of nucleated cells was approximated via reference gene primer amplification. Sequencing was performed with immunoSEQ multiplex PCR; in TCRdb, only in-frame clones are kept and a portion is missing. V, J and clone size were drawn from that table, and D and trimming were deduced from the DNA. The repertoire holds 150,000 to 200,000 clones, with roughly four fifths as singletons. Sequences were obtained from peripheral blood. The TCR sequence derives from a man aged 55 to 70 with active or convalescent COVID-19. The chain carries TRBV2 and TRBJ1-6, with 8 bases aligning to TRBD1. CDR3 DNA sequence: TGTGCCAGCAGTACAGGGGGCTCCTATAATTCACCCCTCCACTTT. It is translated as CASSTGGSYNSPLHF.